This is a list of T cell receptor beta chains from one sample in a study of T cells in Graves' hyperthyroidism and ophthalmopathy. MiXCR, run by TCRdb on the multiplex PCR reads, gives a single entry per CDR3 protein. Found here are hundreds of thousands of distinct CDR3 sequences, 18% of them singletons; the top ten hold about a sixth. Sequencing input: blood. The receptors derive from a woman aged 45-65 years with Graves' hyperthyroidism that later progressed to Graves' ophthalmopathy. CDR3s include the opening cysteine and the closing phenylalanine or tryptophan. D genes are given only for firm matches. Rows give clone size only sometimes, using once, few, many, or a class for an expanded clone.

V: TRBV5-5; D: TRBD1; J: TRBJ2-5; size: few; DNA: TGTGCCAGCAGGTGGGACAGAAGCCAAGAGACCCAGTACTTC; CDR3: CASRWDRSQETQYF
V: TRBV7-3; D: .; J: TRBJ2-1; size: few; DNA: TGTGCCAGCAGCTTGAACAGGGCCGGTAATGAGCAGTTCTTC; CDR3: CASSLNRAGNEQFF
V: TRBV3-1; D: .; J: TRBJ2-2; size: many; DNA: TGTGCCAGCAGCCAACCTGGGGACTTGGACACCGGGGAGCTGTTTTTT; CDR3: CASSQPGDLDTGELFF
V: TRBV2; D: .; J: TRBJ1-1; size: .; DNA: TGTGCCAGCAGTGACCAGCTCTCGAACACTGAAGCTTTCTTT; CDR3: CASSDQLSNTEAFF
V: TRBV11-2; D: .; J: TRBJ2-2; size: .; DNA: TGTGCCAGCAGCTCGGGGACTTTCAACACCGGGGAGCTGTTTTTT; CDR3: CASSSGTFNTGELFF
V: TRBV4-1; D: TRBD1; J: TRBJ1-4; size: few; DNA: TGCGCCAGCAGCCAACTGGGACAGCCTAATGAAAAACTGTTTTTT; CDR3: CASSQLGQPNEKLFF
V: TRBV3-1; D: .; J: TRBJ2-7; size: .; DNA: TGTGCCAGCAGCCAGTTCTCCTACGAGCAGTACTTC; CDR3: CASSQFSYEQYF
V: TRBV3-1; D: .; J: TRBJ2-2; size: many; DNA: TGTGCCAGCAGCCAACGAGGGGGGAGCGGGGAGCTGTTTTTT; CDR3: CASSQRGGSGELFF
V: TRBV3-1; D: TRBD1; J: TRBJ1-5; size: many; DNA: TGTGCCAGCAGCCAAGAACAACCGGGACAGTATTTGAATCAGCCCCAGCATTTT; CDR3: CASSQEQPGQYLNQPQHF
V: TRBV6-2/TRBV6-3; D: TRBD1; J: TRBJ2-3; size: .; DNA: TGTGCCAGCAGTAGACAGGGGGTCACGCAGTATTTT; CDR3: CASSRQGVTQYF
V: TRBV11-2; D: .; J: TRBJ1-4; size: .; DNA: TGTGCCAGCAGCGCCCCCACCGGGGGGAGGGGAAAACTGTTTTTT; CDR3: CASSAPTGGRGKLFF
V: TRBV5-1; D: .; J: TRBJ2-7; size: .; DNA: TGCGCCAGCAGCTACCGACTCCCCATGGAGCAGTACTTC; CDR3: CASSYRLPMEQYF
V: TRBV5-1; D: .; J: TRBJ1-1; size: .; DNA: TGCGCCAGCAGCTTGATAGCGCTCATGAACACTGAAGCTTTCTTT; CDR3: CASSLIALMNTEAFF
V: TRBV7-8; D: TRBD1; J: TRBJ1-1; size: many; DNA: TGTGCCAGCAGCATACCGGGACAGGGGGCCGACACTGAAGCTTTCTTT; CDR3: CASSIPGQGADTEAFF
V: TRBV19; D: TRBD1; J: TRBJ1-2; size: .; DNA: TGTGCCAGTAGCTTCCGGGACAGGGTTTTAGAGGGCTACACCTTC; CDR3: CASSFRDRVLEGYTF
V: TRBV5-1; D: .; J: TRBJ2-3; size: .; DNA: TGCGCCAGCGCCCCAGAGGTTAGCACAGATACGCAGTATTTT; CDR3: CASAPEVSTDTQYF
V: TRBV29-1; D: TRBD1; J: TRBJ1-2; size: many; DNA: TGCAGCGTTGAAGGGGGACAGGGGGCGTATGGCTACACCTTC; CDR3: CSVEGGQGAYGYTF
V: TRBV6-2/TRBV6-3; D: .; J: TRBJ1-3; size: .; DNA: TGTGCCAGCAGCCCGGGACATGGAAGCTCTGGAAACACCATATATTTT; CDR3: CASSPGHGSSGNTIYF
V: TRBV7-9; D: .; J: TRBJ1-5; size: many; DNA: TGTGCCAGCAACACCGATGGGCAGCCCCAGCATTTT; CDR3: CASNTDGQPQHF
V: TRBV18; D: TRBD2; J: TRBJ2-1; size: few; DNA: TGTGCCAGCTCACTTACTAGCGGGGGGGCCTACAATGAGCAGTTCTTC; CDR3: CASSLTSGGAYNEQFF
V: TRBV11-3; D: .; J: TRBJ2-2; size: .; DNA: TGTGCCAGCAGCTTAGTAGGAGCGAACACCGGGGAGCTGTTTTTT; CDR3: CASSLVGANTGELFF
V: TRBV7-2; D: TRBD1; J: TRBJ1-2; size: many; DNA: TGTGCCAGCAGCGACAGGGGGGTTGAAGGCTACACCTTC; CDR3: CASSDRGVEGYTF
V: TRBV20-1; D: TRBD1; J: TRBJ1-2; size: few; DNA: TGCAGTGCCAGATACAGGGGTAACTATGGCTACACCTTC; CDR3: CSARYRGNYGYTF
V: TRBV18; D: .; J: TRBJ1-2; size: few; DNA: TGTGCCAGCTCACCCGCTGGACCCGGGAGGAACTATGGCTACACCTTC; CDR3: CASSPAGPGRNYGYTF
V: TRBV11-1; D: .; J: TRBJ2-2; size: few; DNA: TGTGCCAGCAGCTTGGGTGCAGGTAGTTCCGGGGAGCTGTTTTTT; CDR3: CASSLGAGSSGELFF
V: TRBV6-1; D: .; J: TRBJ1-6; size: many; DNA: TGTGCCAGCAGTGCGCAGGGACCCGTTGTCTCACCCCTCCACTTT; CDR3: CASSAQGPVVSPLHF
V: TRBV5-1; D: TRBD2; J: TRBJ2-2; size: many; DNA: TGCGCCAGCGCGCTGACTAGCGGGGCCTTCTATGTCGGGGAGCTGTTTTTT; CDR3: CASALTSGAFYVGELFF
V: TRBV11-2; D: .; J: TRBJ1-4; size: .; DNA: TGTGCCAGCAGCCCCCGCCGGGGGCCCGCAAATGAAAAACTGTTTTTT; CDR3: CASSPRRGPANEKLFF
V: TRBV29-1; D: .; J: TRBJ1-2; size: .; DNA: TGCAGCGACTCTTACTCAGCTAACTATGGCTACACCTTC; CDR3: CSDSYSANYGYTF
V: TRBV7-8; D: TRBD1; J: TRBJ2-1; size: many; DNA: TGTGCCAGCAGCTTAGAAGGGTGGGACAGGGAGGAAGCTGAGCAGTTCTTC; CDR3: CASSLEGWDREEAEQFF
V: TRBV10-3; D: TRBD2; J: TRBJ2-3; size: .; DNA: TGTGCCATCAGTGAGTCCAGGACGGGGGGGCCCGATACGCAGTATTTT; CDR3: CAISESRTGGPDTQYF
V: TRBV20-1; D: .; J: TRBJ2-1; size: .; DNA: TGCAGTGCTAGAGAGTGGCTAGAAAGAAGGAATGAGCAGTTCTTC; CDR3: CSAREWLERRNEQFF